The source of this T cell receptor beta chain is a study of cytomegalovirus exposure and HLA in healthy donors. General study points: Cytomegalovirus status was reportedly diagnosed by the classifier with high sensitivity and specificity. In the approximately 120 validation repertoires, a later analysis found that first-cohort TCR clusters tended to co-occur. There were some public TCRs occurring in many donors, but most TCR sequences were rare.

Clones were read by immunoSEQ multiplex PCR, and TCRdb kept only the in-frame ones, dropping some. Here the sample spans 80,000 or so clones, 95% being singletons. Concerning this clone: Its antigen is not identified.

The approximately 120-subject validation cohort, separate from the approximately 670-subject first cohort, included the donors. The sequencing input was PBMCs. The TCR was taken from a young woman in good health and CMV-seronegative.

CDR3 nucleotide sequence: TGTGCCAGCAGTCGAAACAGGGTGAACACTGAAGCTTTCTTT. Amino acids: CASSRNRVNTEAFF. V usage is TRBV6-5 and J usage is TRBJ1-1, with a weak D call TRBD1 (6 bases). The CDR3 loop spans 14 amino acids. With 5 bases removed from V and 0 bases from J, the gap between germline ends came to 10 bases. Germline values: CDR1 MNHEY, CDR2 SVGAGI.